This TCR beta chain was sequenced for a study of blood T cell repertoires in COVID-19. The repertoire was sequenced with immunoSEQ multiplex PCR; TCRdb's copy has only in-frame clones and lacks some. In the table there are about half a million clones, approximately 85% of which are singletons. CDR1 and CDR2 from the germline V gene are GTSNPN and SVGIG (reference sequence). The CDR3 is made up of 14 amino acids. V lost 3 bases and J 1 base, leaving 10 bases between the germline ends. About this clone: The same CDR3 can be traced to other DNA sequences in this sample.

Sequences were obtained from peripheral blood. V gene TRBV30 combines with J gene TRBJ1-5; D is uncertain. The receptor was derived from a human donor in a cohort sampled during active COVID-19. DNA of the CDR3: TGTGCCTGGAGCGGGTCAGTAAGCAATCAGCCCCAGCATTTT. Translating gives CAWSGSVSNQPQHF.